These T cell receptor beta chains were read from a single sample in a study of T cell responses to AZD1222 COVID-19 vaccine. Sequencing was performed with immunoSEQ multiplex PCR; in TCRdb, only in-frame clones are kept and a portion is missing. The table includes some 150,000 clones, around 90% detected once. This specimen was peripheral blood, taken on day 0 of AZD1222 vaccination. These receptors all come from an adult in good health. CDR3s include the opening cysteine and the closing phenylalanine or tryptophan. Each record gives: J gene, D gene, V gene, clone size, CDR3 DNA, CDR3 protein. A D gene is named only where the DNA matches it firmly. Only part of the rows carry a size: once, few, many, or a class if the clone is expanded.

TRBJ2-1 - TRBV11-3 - TGTGCCAGCAGCTTCGAGGGAGGAACATACAATGAGCAGTTCTTC CASSFEGGTYNEQFF
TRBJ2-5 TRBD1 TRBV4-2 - TGTGCCAGCAGCCAAGAGGTGCTGGGCAGGGGGCGCGGAGAGACCCAGTACTTC CASSQEVLGRGRGETQYF
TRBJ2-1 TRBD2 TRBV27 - TGTGCCAGCAGTATCACCGGGACTAGCGGGAGGGCCGATGAGCAGTTCTTC CASSITGTSGRADEQFF
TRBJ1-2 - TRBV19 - TGTGCCAGTAGTAAATCCGGGACACTCTATGGCTACACCTTC CASSKSGTLYGYTF
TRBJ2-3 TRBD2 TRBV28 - TGTGCCAGCAGACGCCCCAGCGGGGCTACTTCTTCGGATACGCAGTATTTT CASRRPSGATSSDTQYF
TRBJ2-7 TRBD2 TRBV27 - TGTGCCAGCAGTTTATCCGTTTGGACTAGCGGGAACTACGAGCAGTACTTC CASSLSVWTSGNYEQYF
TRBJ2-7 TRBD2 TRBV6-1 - TGTGCCAGCAGTGAACTAGCGGGGATCTCCTACGAGCAGTACTTC CASSELAGISYEQYF
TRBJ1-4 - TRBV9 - TGTGCCAGCAGCGTAGACTCGCATCCTTCTGGGAAACTGTTTTTT CASSVDSHPSGKLFF
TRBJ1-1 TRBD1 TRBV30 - TGTGCCTGGACGAGGGACAGGGAGAACACTGAAGCTTTCTTT CAWTRDRENTEAFF
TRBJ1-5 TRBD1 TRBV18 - TGTGCCAGCTCACAACAATCCAGGGGGCGCGGGAGCAATCAGCCCCAGCATTTT CASSQQSRGRGSNQPQHF
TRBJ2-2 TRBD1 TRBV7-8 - TGTGCCAGCAGCCTGGGACAGGGTGGCGAGACCGGGGAGCTGTTTTTT CASSLGQGGETGELFF
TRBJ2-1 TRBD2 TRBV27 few TGTGCCAGCGGTTCATCTAGCGGGAGCAGCTCCTACAATGAGCAGTTCTTC CASGSSSGSSSYNEQFF
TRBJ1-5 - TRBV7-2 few TGTGCCAGCAGCTTAGGTTCAGGCAGCAATCAGCCCCAGCATTTT CASSLGSGSNQPQHF
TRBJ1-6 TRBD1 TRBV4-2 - TGTGCCAGCAGCCAAGATCGGACAGGGAATTCACCCCTCCACTTT CASSQDRTGNSPLHF
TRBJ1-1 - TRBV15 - TGTGCCACCAGCGGGGCTAAAGGACAGCCGGGGGTGAACACTGAAGCTTTCTTT CATSGAKGQPGVNTEAFF
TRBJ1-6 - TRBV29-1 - TGCAGCGTTGAGACCGTCATCCAGATAGATTCACCCCTCCACTTT CSVETVIQIDSPLHF
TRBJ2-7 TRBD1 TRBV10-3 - TGTGCCATCAGTGAGCAACCCGGGACAGAGATCGAGCAGTACTTC CAISEQPGTEIEQYF
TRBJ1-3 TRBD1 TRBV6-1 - TGTGCCAGCAGTGAGTGGGCAGGGGGCCTGGACACCATATATTTT CASSEWAGGLDTIYF
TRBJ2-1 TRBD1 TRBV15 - TGTGCCACCAGCAGAGATCACAGGGGCCCCTACAATGAGCAGTTCTTC CATSRDHRGPYNEQFF
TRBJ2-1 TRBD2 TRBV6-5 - TGTGCCAGCAGGGCCCCAGGACTAGGATACAATGAGCAGTTCTTC CASRAPGLGYNEQFF
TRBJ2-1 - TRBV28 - TGTGCCAGCAGTTTTCGAGGACTAAGGCACAATGAGCAGTTCTTC CASSFRGLRHNEQFF
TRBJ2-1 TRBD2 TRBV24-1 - TGTGCCACCAGTGATTTTTTGGCGGGACTAACCCCCGATGAGCAGTTCTTC CATSDFLAGLTPDEQFF
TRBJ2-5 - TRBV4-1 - TGCGCCAGCAGCCAAAGCATCGCCGGACCGCAAGAGACCCAGTACTTC CASSQSIAGPQETQYF
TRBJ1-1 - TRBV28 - TGTGCCAGCACCTCCCCCCCCGGACTCAAAGCTTTCTTT CASTSPPGLKAFF
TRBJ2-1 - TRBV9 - TGTGCCAGCAGCGTAGCTATGGCGGACTCCTACAATGAGCAGTTCTTC CASSVAMADSYNEQFF
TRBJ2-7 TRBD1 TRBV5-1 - TGCGCCAGCAGCTCGGGACAGGCCCTTTCCTACGAGCAGTACTTC CASSSGQALSYEQYF
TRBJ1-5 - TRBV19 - TGTGCCAGTACCCCGGACAGCTATAGCAATCAGCCCCAGCATTTT CASTPDSYSNQPQHF
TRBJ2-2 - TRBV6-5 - TGTGCCAGCAGTTCCGAGACAGGTATCGGGGAGCTGTTTTTT CASSSETGIGELFF
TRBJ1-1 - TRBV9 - TGTGCCAGCAGCCCCCGGACGGGGAGGAACACTGAAGCTTTCTTT CASSPRTGRNTEAFF
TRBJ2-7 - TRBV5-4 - TGTGCCAGCAGCTTGTCCGACGAGCAGTACTTC CASSLSDEQYF
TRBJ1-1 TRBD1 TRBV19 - TGTGCCAGTAGTATAGGAGGGACAGGGGCTACTGAAGCTTTCTTT CASSIGGTGATEAFF
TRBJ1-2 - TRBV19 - TGTGCCAGTAATGAATGGAAAGGGCCCTACTATGGCTACACCTTC CASNEWKGPYYGYTF
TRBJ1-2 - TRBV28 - TGTGCCAGCAGCATACCGGGGGGGGCCTATGGCTACACCTTC CASSIPGGAYGYTF
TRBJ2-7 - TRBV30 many TGTGCCTGGAGTGAATCCGGGTGGACTATTCCCTACGAGCAGTACTTC CAWSESGWTIPYEQYF
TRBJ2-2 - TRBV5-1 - TGCGCCAGCAGCTTACCACAGGAAACCGGGGAGCTGTTTTTT CASSLPQETGELFF
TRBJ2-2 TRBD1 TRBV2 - TGTGCCAGCAGACCGACAGGGACCGGGGAGCTGTTTTTT CASRPTGTGELFF
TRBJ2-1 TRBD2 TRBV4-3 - TGCGCCAGCAGCCACACCGGGACTAGCGGGATGGGTGAGCAGTTCTTC CASSHTGTSGMGEQFF
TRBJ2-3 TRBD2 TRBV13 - TGTGCCAGCAGCTCCCCTTCTAGCGGGGAAAAGGATACGCAGTATTTT CASSSPSSGEKDTQYF
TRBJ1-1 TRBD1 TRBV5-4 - TGTGCCAGCAGCCGGGGGGACAGACCGAACACTGAAGCTTTCTTT CASSRGDRPNTEAFF
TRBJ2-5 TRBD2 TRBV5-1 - TGCGCCAGCAGCTGGGGACTAGCGGGAGCCATCCCGAAGGTCCAAGAGACCCAGTACTTC CASSWGLAGAIPKVQETQYF
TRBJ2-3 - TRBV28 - TGTGCCAGCAGTTTACCAGGGGTAGATACGCAGTATTTT CASSLPGVDTQYF
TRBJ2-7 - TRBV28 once TGTGCCAGCCTCAAGAGGGGTAAGAGCGAGCAGTACTTC CASLKRGKSEQYF
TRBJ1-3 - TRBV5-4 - TGTGCCAGCAGCTTGGACCTCGTCGGCTCTGGAAACACCATATATTTT CASSLDLVGSGNTIYF
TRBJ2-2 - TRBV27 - TGTGCCAGCAGTTTATCTCAGAACACCGGGGAGCTGTTTTTT CASSLSQNTGELFF
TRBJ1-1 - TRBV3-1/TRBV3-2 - TGTGCCAGCAGCCAATTATACACTGAAGCTTTCTTT CASSQLYTEAFF
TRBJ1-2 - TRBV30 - TGTGCCTGGAGTTTACAGTCTAACTATGGCTACACCTTC CAWSLQSNYGYTF
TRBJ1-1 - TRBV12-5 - TGTGCTAGTGGTCCGGGCCAAGACTTTGAAGCTTTCTTT CASGPGQDFEAFF
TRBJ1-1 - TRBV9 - TGTGCCAGCAGCTCTCTGAGGGGATACAGCCCTGAAGCTTTCTTT CASSSLRGYSPEAFF
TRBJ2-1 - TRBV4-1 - TGCGCCAGCAGCCAAGATAGGCCGGACCAGCAGTTCTTC CASSQDRPDQQFF
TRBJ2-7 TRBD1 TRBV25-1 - TGTGCCAGCATCGGTCGGGACAGCGGCTACAGGGGCTACGAGCAGTACTTC CASIGRDSGYRGYEQYF
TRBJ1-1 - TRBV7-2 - TGTGCCAGCAGCCGAGGGGGCACTGAAGCTTTCTTT CASSRGGTEAFF
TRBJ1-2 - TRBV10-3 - TGTGCCATAAGAAAGCAGGCTCCTTTTAACTATGGCTACACCTTC CAIRKQAPFNYGYTF
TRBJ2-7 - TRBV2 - TGTGCCAGCATAACCGGAGCCTACGAGCAGTACTTC CASITGAYEQYF
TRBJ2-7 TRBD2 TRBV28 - TGTGCCAGCAGCAACGGACTAGCGGGAGCCGAGCAGTACTTC CASSNGLAGAEQYF
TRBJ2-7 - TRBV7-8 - TGTGCCAGCAGCAATCAACCGGGAGTCTACGAGCAGTACTTC CASSNQPGVYEQYF
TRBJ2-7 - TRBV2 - TGTGCCAGTACCGGCACCTACGAGCAGTACTTC CASTGTYEQYF
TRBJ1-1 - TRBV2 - TGTGCCAGCAGTGACAGGGCTGCGGGCACTGAAGCTTTCTTT CASSDRAAGTEAFF
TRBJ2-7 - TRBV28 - TGTGCCAGCAGAGACAGACAGACAACGTTTTCCTACGAGCAGTACTTC CASRDRQTTFSYEQYF
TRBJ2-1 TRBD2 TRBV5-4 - TGTGCCAGCAGCCCGTGGACTAGCCATACTATAGCCTACAATGAGCAGTTCTTC CASSPWTSHTIAYNEQFF